The 16 T cell receptor beta chains in this list originate from one sample, sequenced in a study of human T cells and chemical hapten exposure listed by TCRdb under 2021. This sample's time point label indicates: pre-sensitization, week 0. The treatment or condition label, as the study defines it: therapeutic diphenylcyclopropenone sensitization with weekly scalp DPC. The library was prepared using RACE. The run used a NextSeq 500. Starting from the raw public reads, TCRdb applied fastp trimming at Q25, assembled clones with MiXCR and retained in-frame beta chains. Each record represents a unique CDR3 protein, reported with the most common genes and DNA among its rows. Recorded for this sample are tens of thousands of distinct CDR3 sequences; about 9% of them occurred a single time. The ten largest clones represent more than 13% of the sample. The sequencing used whole blood, collected in connection with sensitization to the hapten diphenylcyclopropenone (DPC). Receptors were obtained from a woman between 40 and 55 years old with alopecia areata. Some clones in this sample may be carry-over from other donors' samples.

This clonotype was observed a few times. This chain uses TRBV21-1 with TRBJ1-2; TRBD1, the D gene given by the table, was not confirmed from the DNA. TRBV21-1 is recorded as a pseudogene. This CDR3 is built from 17 residues. The CDR3 region has the DNA TGTGCCAGCAGCAAAGCGCTTTCTCCCCGGGGGGCCTATGGCTACACCTTC. Translating it yields CASSKALSPRGAYGYTF.

The chain carries TRBV20-1 and TRBJ2-5; D ambiguous. This CDR3 has 13 residues. The V end lost 3 bases, the J end lost 0 bases, and 8 bases lay between the germline ends. Germline V CDR1 and CDR2: DFQATT, SNEGSKA (reference sequence). For the CDR3, the DNA is TGCAGTGCTAGGGGCGTAGACCAAGAGACCCAGTACTTC. Amino acid sequence: CSARGVDQETQYF.

This clonotype has ten or more counts. This chain connects TRBV4-1 to TRBJ1-2; D is ambiguous. The CDR3 has 14 amino acids. CDR1 MGHRA and CDR2 YSYEKL come from the germline V gene. The V and J ends lost 4 bases and 6 bases respectively, with 15 bases between them. The CDR3 loop reads CASSLVWSADGYTF. In nucleotides, the CDR3 is TGCGCCAGCAGCCTCGTCTGGTCCGCGGATGGCTACACCTTC.

This clonotype has a count of ten or more. The chain uses TRBV20-1 and TRBJ2-1; 13 positions match TRBD2. The CDR3 sequence is 18 residues long. Trimming cost V 6 bases and J 1 base; bases outside gene matches: 12. Per the germline V gene, CDR1 is DFQATT and CDR2 is SNEGSKA (reference sequence). CDR3 coding DNA: TGCAGTGCCCTCCGAACTAGCGGGGGGGCCCTTTCCTACAATGAGCAGTTCTTC. It encodes CSALRTSGGALSYNEQFF.

This clonotype has more than one count but fewer than ten. The chain couples TRBV28 to TRBJ1-5, with a weak D call TRBD1 (6 bases). V lost 7 bases and J 6 bases, leaving 13 bases between the germline ends. Looked up from germline, CDR1 is MDHEN and CDR2 is SYDVKM. The CDR3 extends over 13 amino acids. The CDR3 region is CASMAGEGQPQHF. CDR3 sequence (DNA): TGTGCCAGCATGGCAGGGGAGGGTCAGCCCCAGCATTTT.

This clonotype was detected many times. This chain links TRBV3-1 with TRBJ1-1; weak D call: TRBD1 (6 bases). Trimming removed 1 base from V and 3 bases from J, with 18 bases in between. The CDR3 length is 17 residues. CDR1 and CDR2 from the germline V gene are LGHDT and YNNKEL (reference sequence). The CDR3 nucleotides are TGTGCCAGCAGCCAAGGGATCGTCTCAGGGGTTGACACTGAAGCTTTCTTT. As protein: CASSQGIVSGVDTEAFF.

In this sample, this clonotype turned up many times. The chain uses TRBV15 and TRBJ1-5; weak D call: TRBD1 (5 bases). The CDR3 spans 12 residues. The germline CDR1 and CDR2 sequences are LNHNV and YYDKDF (reference sequence). V was pared by 8 bases and J by 6 bases, with 11 bases between. CDR3 in DNA: TGTGCCACCGGGGGAATCGCTCAGCCCCAGCATTTT. Its translation is CATGGIAQPQHF. The full variable domain, completed using reference TRBV15 and TRBJ1-5, is DAMVIQNPRYQVTQFGKPVTLSCSQTLNHNVMYWYQQKSSQAPKLLFHYYDKDFNNEADTPDNFQSRRPNTSFCFLDIRSPGLGDTAMYLCATGGIAQPQHFGDGTRLSIL.

The CDR3 nucleotides read TGTGCCAGCAGCGAAGGCGTTTGGACTGAAGCTTTCTTT. It is translated as CASSEGVWTEAFF. This chain joins TRBV5-8 and TRBJ1-1; D gene unclear. Germline V gene sequence: CDR1 SGHTS, CDR2 YDEGEE. Trimming shortened V by 4 bases and J by 5 bases, and 12 bases separated the two germline ends. CDR3 length: 13 residues.

The chain combines TRBV5-1 with TRBJ2-1; D unresolved. Trimming stripped 0 bases from V and 4 bases from J, with 5 bases between. This CDR3 has 13 residues. Germline CDR1 reads SGHRS; CDR2 reads YFSETQ. This CDR3 reads CASSLGGYNEQFF. The CDR3 nucleotides are TGCGCCAGCAGCTTGGGTGGGTACAATGAGCAGTTCTTC.

The chain's CDR3 is CAWGLGVREQYF. DNA for the CDR3: TGTGCCTGGGGGCTGGGGGTGAGGGAGCAGTACTTC. The chain joins TRBV30 to TRBJ2-7; D possibly matches TRBD1 or TRBD2 (5 bases each). V was shortened by 5 bases and J by 7 bases, with 15 bases between the two germline ends. CDR1 is GTSNPN, CDR2 SVGIG, per germline (reference sequence). This CDR3 has 12 residues.

This clonotype occurred many times. The V gene is TRBV5-1, the J gene TRBJ2-5, with D tentatively TRBD1 or TRBD2 (5 bases each). Trimming removed 4 bases at V and 5 bases at J, with 15 bases between. This CDR3 spans 14 amino acids. Germline loops: CDR1 SGHRS, CDR2 YFSETQ. The CDR3 here is CASSLGGQRETQYF. In DNA form, the CDR3 reads TGCGCCAGCAGCCTTGGGGGTCAGAGGGAGACCCAGTACTTC.

The chain has TRBV5-8 and TRBJ2-6; D remains unclear. The CDR3 length is 14 residues. V was shortened by 3 bases and J by 0 bases, with 4 bases between the two germline ends. The V gene's germline CDR1 is SGHTS and CDR2 YDEGEE. CDR3 coding DNA: TGTGCCAGCAGCTACGGCTCTGGGGCCAACGTCCTGACTTTC. This sequence encodes CASSYGSGANVLTF.

The J gene is TRBJ2-2, the V gene TRBV7-9; D gene uncertain. V lost 1 base and J 0 bases, leaving 6 bases between the germline ends. This CDR3 has 15 amino acids. From germline, CDR1 is SEHNR and CDR2 FQNEAQ (reference sequence). CDR3 nucleotide sequence: TGTGCCAGCAGCTTAGGGATAGCGAACACCGGGGAGCTGTTTTTT. It translates to CASSLGIANTGELFF.

This clonotype was seen many times. The chain carries TRBV7-2 and TRBJ1-5; tentatively, D is TRBD1 (5 bases). The CDR3 runs to 15 residues. The germline V gene encodes CDR1 SGHTA and CDR2 FQGNSA. V lost 4 bases and J lost 4, with 14 bases in between. The DNA of the CDR3 is TGTGCCAGCAGCTCGCTCGGAGGGGCGAATCAGCCCCAGCATTTT. As protein: CASSSLGGANQPQHF.

This clonotype was seen repeatedly, ten times or more. The gene calls are TRBV4-1 and TRBJ2-3; TRBD2 matches 7 bases. CDR3 length equals 16 residues. Germline CDR1 and CDR2: MGHRA and YSYEKL. Losses at the gene ends were 0 bases for V and 8 bases for J; bases not matched to a gene: 11. Here the CDR3 reads CASSQEGRVRTSTQYF. DNA of the CDR3: TGCGCCAGCAGCCAAGAAGGTCGGGTTAGGACTAGTACGCAGTATTTT.

In this sample, this clonotype turned up many times. The chain couples TRBV27 to TRBJ1-1; D unclear. The length of the CDR3 is 14 residues. V lost 3 bases, J lost 1 base, and 9 bases lay in between. From germline, CDR1 is MNHEY and CDR2 SMNVEV (reference sequence). This CDR3 is CASSFRNKNTEAFF. In DNA form, the CDR3 reads TGTGCCAGCAGTTTCAGAAACAAGAACACTGAAGCTTTCTTT.